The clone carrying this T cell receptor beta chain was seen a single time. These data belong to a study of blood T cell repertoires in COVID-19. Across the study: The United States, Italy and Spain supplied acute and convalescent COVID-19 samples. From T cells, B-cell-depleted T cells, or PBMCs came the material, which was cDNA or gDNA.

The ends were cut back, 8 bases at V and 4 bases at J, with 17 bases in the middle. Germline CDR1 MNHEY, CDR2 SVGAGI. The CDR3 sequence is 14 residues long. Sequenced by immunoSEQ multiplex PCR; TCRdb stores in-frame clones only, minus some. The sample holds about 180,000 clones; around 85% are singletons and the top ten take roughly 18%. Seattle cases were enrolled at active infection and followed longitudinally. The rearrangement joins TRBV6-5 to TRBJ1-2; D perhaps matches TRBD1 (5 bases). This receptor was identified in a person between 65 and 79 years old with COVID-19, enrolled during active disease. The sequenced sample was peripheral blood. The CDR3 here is CASVGGGPSYGYTF. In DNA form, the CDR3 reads TGTGCCAGCGTTGGGGGGGGTCCCAGCTATGGCTACACCTTC.